This T cell receptor beta chain comes out of a study of shared clonotypes between healthy human individuals. Study-wide context: The donor group consisted of a couple of women and three men, aged 18 to 49.

Several immunoSEQ plates received, in even portions, the genomic DNA of each subset. Using immunoSEQ multiplex PCR, the repertoire was profiled, and TCRdb retains in-frame clones only, with some absent. In the table there are around 2.1 million clones, around 95% of which are singletons. CDR3 length: 15 residues. CDR1 is SEHNR, CDR2 FQNEAQ, per germline (reference sequence). Trimming removed 5 bases from V and 2 bases from J; junction bases left unmatched: 4. Naive CD4+ cells were CD45RA-selected; the remaining cells were memory. The sequenced material came from naive CD4+ T cells sorted from blood. Described subset: CD45RA+ positively selected. The TCR sequence derives from a man aged 18 to 30 in good health. The chain recombines TRBV7-9 with TRBJ2-2; TRBD1 agrees at 8 bases. Written as DNA, the CDR3 is TGTGCCAGCAGCCCTCCAGGGGGCAACACCGGGGAGCTGTTTTTT. Its protein is CASSPPGGNTGELFF. Full variable domain (rest looked up from reference TRBV7-9 and TRBJ2-2): DTGVSQNPRHKITKRGQNVTFRCDPISEHNRLYWYRQTLGQGPEFLTYFQNEAQLEKSRLLSDRFSAERPKGSFSTLEIQRTEQGDSAMYLCASSPPGGNTGELFFGEGSRLTVL.